This T cell receptor (beta chain) was captured in a study of T cell repertoires in cytomegalovirus infection. On the study more broadly: Both CMV infection and a matching HLA type were indicated by public TCR beta signatures.

One entry per CDR3 protein, called by TCRdb with MiXCR from the reads. The sample records 500,000 to 600,000 distinct CDR3 sequences, more than 15% being singletons. Overall study findings and caveats: HLA-C-restricted CMV clonotypes gave the most frequent clonotype in two of eight donors. Frequencies of public TCR beta families were cumulated, and this identified carriers of CMV plus the relevant HLA.

This clonotype was seen ten or more times. What it binds is not known. Trimming cost V 2 bases and J 4 bases, with 15 bases left between them. The CDR3 totals 16 residues. This clonotype was sampled from a human donor in good health (CMV status not recorded). Some clones in this sample may be carry-over from other donors' samples. This sequence joins TRBV12-3 or TRBV12-4 and TRBJ2-1; a weak D match, TRBD1 (5 bases). Material for sequencing was CD8+ T cells from PBMCs. CDR3 sequence reads: CASSLHDSDPYNEQFF. CDR3 sequence (DNA): TGTGCCAGCAGTTTACATGACAGCGACCCTTACAATGAGCAGTTCTTC.